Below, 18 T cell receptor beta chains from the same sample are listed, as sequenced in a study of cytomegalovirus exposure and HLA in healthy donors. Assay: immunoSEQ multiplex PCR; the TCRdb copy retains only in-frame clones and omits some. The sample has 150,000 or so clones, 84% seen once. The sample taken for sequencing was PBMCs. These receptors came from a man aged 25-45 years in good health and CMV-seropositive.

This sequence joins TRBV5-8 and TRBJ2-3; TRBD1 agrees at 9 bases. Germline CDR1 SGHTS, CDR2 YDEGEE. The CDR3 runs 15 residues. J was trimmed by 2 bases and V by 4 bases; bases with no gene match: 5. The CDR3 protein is CASSLRDRDTDTQYF. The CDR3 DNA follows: TGTGCCAGCAGCCTTCGGGACAGGGACACAGATACGCAGTATTTT.

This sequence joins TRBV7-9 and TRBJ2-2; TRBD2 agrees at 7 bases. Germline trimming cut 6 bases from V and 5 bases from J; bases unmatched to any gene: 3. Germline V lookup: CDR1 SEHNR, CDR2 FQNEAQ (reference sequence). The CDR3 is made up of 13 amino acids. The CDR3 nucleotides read TGTGCCAGCAGGGCCGGGGGGACCGGGGAGCTGTTTTTT. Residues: CASRAGGTGELFF. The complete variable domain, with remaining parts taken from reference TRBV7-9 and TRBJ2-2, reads DTGVSQNPRHKITKRGQNVTFRCDPISEHNRLYWYRQTLGQGPEFLTYFQNEAQLEKSRLLSDRFSAERPKGSFSTLEIQRTEQGDSAMYLCASRAGGTGELFFGEGSRLTVL.

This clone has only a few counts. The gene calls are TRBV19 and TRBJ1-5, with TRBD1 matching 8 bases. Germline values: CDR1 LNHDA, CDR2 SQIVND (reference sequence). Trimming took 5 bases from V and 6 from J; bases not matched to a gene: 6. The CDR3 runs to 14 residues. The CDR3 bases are TGTGCCAGTAGTCAGGACAGGGAGGCTCAGCCCCAGCATTTT. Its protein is CASSQDREAQPQHF.

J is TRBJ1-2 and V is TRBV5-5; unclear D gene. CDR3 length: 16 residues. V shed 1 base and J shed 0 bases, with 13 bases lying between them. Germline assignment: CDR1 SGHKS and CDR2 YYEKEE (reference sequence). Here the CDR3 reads CASSLSYVPANYGYTF. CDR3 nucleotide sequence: TGTGCCAGCAGCTTGTCTTATGTTCCGGCTAACTATGGCTACACCTTC.

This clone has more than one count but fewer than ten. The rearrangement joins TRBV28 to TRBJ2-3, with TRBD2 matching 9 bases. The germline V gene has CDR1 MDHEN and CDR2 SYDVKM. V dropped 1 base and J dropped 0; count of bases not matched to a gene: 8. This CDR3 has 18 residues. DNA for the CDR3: TGTGCCAGCAGTTTATATGGCGGGGGGGGGACTAGCACAGATACGCAGTATTTT. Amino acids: CASSLYGGGGTSTDTQYF.

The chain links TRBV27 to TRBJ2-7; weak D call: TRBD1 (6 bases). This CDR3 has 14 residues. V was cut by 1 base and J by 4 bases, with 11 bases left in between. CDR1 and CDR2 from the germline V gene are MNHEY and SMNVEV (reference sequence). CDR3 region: CASSLLGAGYEQYF. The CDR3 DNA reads TGTGCCAGCAGTTTATTGGGGGCAGGATACGAGCAGTACTTC.

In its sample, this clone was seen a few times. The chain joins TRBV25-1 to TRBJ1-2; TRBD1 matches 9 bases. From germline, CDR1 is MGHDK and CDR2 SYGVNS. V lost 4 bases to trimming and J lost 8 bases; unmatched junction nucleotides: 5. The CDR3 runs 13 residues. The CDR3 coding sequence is TGTGCCAGCAGTGGGGACAGGGTGAAAGGCTACACCTTC. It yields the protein CASSGDRVKGYTF.

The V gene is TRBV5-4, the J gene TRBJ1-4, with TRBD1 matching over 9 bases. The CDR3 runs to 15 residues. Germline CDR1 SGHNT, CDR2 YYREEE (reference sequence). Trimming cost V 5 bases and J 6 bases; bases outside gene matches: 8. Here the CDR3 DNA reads TGTGCCAGCAGTCGTTCGGACAGGGGAGATGAAAAACTGTTTTTT. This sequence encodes CASSRSDRGDEKLFF.

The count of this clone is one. The CDR3 reads CASSFGLGSDTQYF. In DNA, the CDR3 is TGTGCCAGCAGTTTCGGACTAGGTTCAGATACGCAGTATTTT. The rearrangement links TRBV6-6 to TRBJ2-3, with 7 bases lining up with TRBD2. Germline V gene data show CDR1 as MNHNY and CDR2 as SVGAGI (reference sequence). The junction had 5 bases not matched to a gene; V was cut back by 4 bases and J by 4 bases. The CDR3 sequence is 14 residues long.

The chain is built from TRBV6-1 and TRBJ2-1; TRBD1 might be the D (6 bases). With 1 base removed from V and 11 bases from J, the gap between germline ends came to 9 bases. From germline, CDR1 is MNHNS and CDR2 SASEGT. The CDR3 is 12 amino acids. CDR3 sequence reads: CASSEVGAKQFF. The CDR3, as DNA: TGTGCCAGCAGTGAAGTGGGGGCGAAGCAGTTCTTC.

CDR3 protein: CASSLRAGELFF. The CDR3 DNA follows: TGTGCCAGCAGCTTAAGAGCAGGGGAGCTGTTTTTT. The rearrangement uses TRBV11-3 and TRBJ2-2; D not resolved. V gave up 2 bases and J gave up 8 bases, with 6 bases separating them. The CDR3 loop spans 12 amino acids. The germline gives CDR1 SGHNT, CDR2 YENEEA.

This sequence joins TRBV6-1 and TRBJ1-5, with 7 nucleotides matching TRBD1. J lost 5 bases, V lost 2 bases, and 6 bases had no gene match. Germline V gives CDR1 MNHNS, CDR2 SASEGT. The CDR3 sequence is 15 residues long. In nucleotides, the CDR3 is TGTGCCAGCAGTGAAATCGGGACAGAGGATCAGCCCCAGCATTTT. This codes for CASSEIGTEDQPQHF.

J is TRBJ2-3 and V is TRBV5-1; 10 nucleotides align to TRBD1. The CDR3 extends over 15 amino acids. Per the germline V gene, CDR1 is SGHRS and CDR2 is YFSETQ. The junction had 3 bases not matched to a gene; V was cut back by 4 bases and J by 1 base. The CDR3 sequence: CASSPGTGGTDTQYF. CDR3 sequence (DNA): TGCGCCAGCAGCCCCGGGACAGGGGGCACAGATACGCAGTATTTT.

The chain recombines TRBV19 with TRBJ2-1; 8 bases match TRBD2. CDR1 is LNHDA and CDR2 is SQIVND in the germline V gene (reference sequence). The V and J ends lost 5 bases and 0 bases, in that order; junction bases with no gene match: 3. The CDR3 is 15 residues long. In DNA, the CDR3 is TGTGCCAGTAGTCCTACTAGCGGCTCCTACAATGAGCAGTTCTTC. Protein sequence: CASSPTSGSYNEQFF.

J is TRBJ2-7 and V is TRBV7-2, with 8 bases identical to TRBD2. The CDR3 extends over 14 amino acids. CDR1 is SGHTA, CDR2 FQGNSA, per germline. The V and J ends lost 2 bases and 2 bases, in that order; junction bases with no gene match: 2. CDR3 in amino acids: CASSLSGGAYEQYF. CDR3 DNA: TGTGCCAGCAGCTTATCCGGGGGGGCCTACGAGCAGTACTTC.

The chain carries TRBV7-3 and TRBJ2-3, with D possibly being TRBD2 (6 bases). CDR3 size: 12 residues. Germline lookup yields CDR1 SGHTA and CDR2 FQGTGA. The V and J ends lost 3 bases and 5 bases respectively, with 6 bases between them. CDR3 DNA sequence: TGTGCCAGCAGCTTGGAGGGAGATACGCAGTATTTT. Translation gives CASSLEGDTQYF. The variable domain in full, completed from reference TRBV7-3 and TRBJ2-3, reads GAGVSQTPSNKVTEKGKYVELRCDPISGHTALYWYRQSLGQGPEFLIYFQGTGAADDSGLPNDRFFAVRPEGSVSTLKIQRTERGDSAVYLCASSLEGDTQYFGPGTRLTVL.

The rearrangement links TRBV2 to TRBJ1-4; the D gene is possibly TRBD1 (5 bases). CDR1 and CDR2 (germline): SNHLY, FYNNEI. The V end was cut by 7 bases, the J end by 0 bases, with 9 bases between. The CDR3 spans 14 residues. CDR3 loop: CASNGGTTNEKLFF. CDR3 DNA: TGTGCCAGCAACGGGGGAACAACTAATGAAAAACTGTTTTTT.

The CDR3 here is CASSLTGWEQYF. DNA for the CDR3: TGTGCCAGCAGCCTCACAGGGTGGGAGCAGTACTTC. V is TRBV7-8 and J is TRBJ2-7, with TRBD1 as a possible D gene (6 bases). Germline-derived CDR1 and CDR2 are SGHVS and FQNEAQ. The CDR3 totals 12 residues. Trimming pared 5 bases from V and 7 bases from J, leaving 12 bases between.